Following are 17 T cell receptor beta chains from one sample sequenced in a study of preoperative IRX-2 immunotherapy in early breast cancer. The assay was immunoSEQ multiplex PCR, and TCRdb's table has in-frame clones only and misses some. The sample comprises 30,000 or so clones, 90% of which are singletons, and roughly 10% rests with the top ten. The treatment: preoperative locoregional IRX-2 cytokine immunotherapy. This sample was gathered from a patient treated with IRX-2 immunotherapy. The origin of the receptors is a human donor with breast cancer.

The chain couples TRBV2 to TRBJ1-3; D is undetermined. The CDR3 is 14 amino acids. From germline, CDR1 is SNHLY and CDR2 FYNNEI. V was trimmed by 4 bases and J by 0 bases, leaving 7 bases between them. The CDR3 region has the DNA TGTGCCAGCAGTGGGCCAGACTCTGGAAACACCATATATTTT. Protein sequence: CASSGPDSGNTIYF.

The rearrangement links TRBV4-1 to TRBJ1-1; D is ambiguous. This CDR3 is 13 amino acids long. V was clipped by 4 bases and J by 6 bases, with 12 bases between them. Germline V gives CDR1 MGHRA, CDR2 YSYEKL. CDR3 amino acids: CASSRLGWAEAFF. In DNA, the CDR3 is TGCGCCAGCAGCCGCCTCGGTTGGGCTGAAGCTTTCTTT.

J is TRBJ2-3 and V is TRBV5-4, with D possibly matching TRBD2 (5 bases). This CDR3 is 14 amino acids long. The V and J ends lost 1 base and 5 bases respectively, with 11 bases between them. The germline gives CDR1 SGHNT, CDR2 YYREEE (reference sequence). The CDR3 sequence: CASSLTAGGDTQYF. Written as DNA, the CDR3 is TGTGCCAGCAGCTTGACGGCGGGTGGAGATACGCAGTATTTT. The complete variable domain, with remaining parts taken from reference TRBV5-4 and TRBJ2-3, reads ETGVTQSPTHLIKTRGQQVTLRCSSQSGHNTVSWYQQALGQGPQFIFQYYREEENGRGNFPPRFSGLQFPNYSSELNVNALELDDSALYLCASSLTAGGDTQYFGPGTRLTVL.

This clone was counted only a few times. The rearrangement uses TRBV4-1 and TRBJ1-1, with D perhaps matching TRBD1 (5 bases). The germline V and J ends were trimmed by 0 bases and 0 bases, with 11 bases remaining between them. This CDR3 region has 16 residues. Germline CDR1 is MGHRA and CDR2 is YSYEKL. The CDR3 sequence is CASSQEVRGVNTEAFF. The CDR3, as DNA: TGCGCCAGCAGCCAAGAGGTGAGGGGCGTGAACACTGAAGCTTTCTTT.

This clone has only one observation. V and J are TRBV7-9 and TRBJ2-1, with D possibly TRBD2 on 6 matching bases. The CDR3 consists of 18 residues. Trimming stripped 5 bases from V and 7 bases from J, with 27 bases between. Germline V gene sequence: CDR1 SEHNR, CDR2 FQNEAQ (reference sequence). The CDR3 DNA reads TGTGCCAGCAGCCCACCATGGAGGGTGGGGGGAAAAGGAAATGAGCAGTTCTTC. Its translation: CASSPPWRVGGKGNEQFF.

J is TRBJ2-7 and V is TRBV9, with D maybe TRBD2 (5 bases). Trimming took off 0 bases at V and 2 bases at J, with 9 bases between the two ends. Germline V gene data show CDR1 as SGDLS and CDR2 as YYNGEE. The CDR3 totals 14 residues. The CDR3 here is CASSVDWGAYEQYF. CDR3 nucleotides: TGTGCCAGCAGCGTAGATTGGGGAGCCTACGAGCAGTACTTC.

The gene calls are TRBV28 and TRBJ2-7, with 10 bases identical to TRBD2. The CDR3 length is 14 residues. The V gene's germline CDR1 is MDHEN and CDR2 SYDVKM. Unmatched junction bases numbered 5, after V lost 3 bases and J lost 6 bases. The DNA for the CDR3 is TGTGCCAGCAGTTTCCAGCGGGAGGGCCCCGAGCAGTACTTC. Protein sequence: CASSFQREGPEQYF.

The V call is TRBV2, the J call TRBJ1-1; D perhaps matches TRBD1 (5 bases). V lost 7 bases, J lost 1 base, and 16 bases lay in between. The CDR3 totals 15 residues. Germline CDR1 is SNHLY and CDR2 is FYNNEI. The CDR3 is CASTSGGVRNTEAFF. The CDR3 DNA reads as TGTGCCAGCACCTCCGGGGGGGTCCGGAACACTGAAGCTTTCTTT.

V gene TRBV7-9 combines with J gene TRBJ2-1, with 12 bases identical to TRBD2. Germline trimming cut 1 base from V and 15 bases from J; bases unmatched to any gene: 7. Germline V gene data show CDR1 as SEHNR and CDR2 as FQNEAQ (reference sequence). This CDR3 has 14 residues. CDR3 sequence (DNA): TGTGCCAGCAGCTTAGTTTCCCTAGCGGGAGGGCTGTTCTTC. Translated, it gives CASSLVSLAGGLFF.

The gene calls are TRBV2 and TRBJ2-6; no definite D call. Trimming cost V 7 bases and J 0 bases, with 16 bases left between them. The CDR3 runs 17 residues. Germline CDR1 and CDR2: SNHLY and FYNNEI. The CDR3 spells CASTPEKVGSGANVLTF. The CDR3 bases are TGTGCCAGCACCCCGGAAAAGGTGGGCTCTGGGGCCAACGTCCTGACTTTC.

V and J are TRBV7-8 and TRBJ2-7; 8 nucleotides agree with TRBD1. Germline CDR1 is SGHVS and CDR2 is FQNEAQ. V dropped 3 bases and J dropped 2; count of bases not matched to a gene: 6. This CDR3 has 15 amino acids. CDR3 sequence: CASSFGTGVTYEQYF. The CDR3 bases are TGTGCCAGCAGCTTCGGGACAGGTGTGACCTACGAGCAGTACTTC.

The chain has TRBV11-3 and TRBJ2-7, with TRBD1 identical over 8 bases. V shed 5 bases, J shed 2 bases, and the junction held 8 bases outside the gene matches. The germline V gene encodes CDR1 SGHNT and CDR2 YENEEA. This CDR3 spans 15 amino acids. The chain's CDR3 is CASSQGGTGPYEQYF. The CDR3 DNA is TGTGCCAGCAGCCAAGGGGGGACAGGTCCCTACGAGCAGTACTTC.

The chain uses TRBV30 and TRBJ1-2; TRBD1 matches 9 bases. This CDR3 region has 12 residues. The V segment lost 4 bases and the J segment 9 bases; nucleotides outside the gene matches: 6. Germline CDR1 is GTSNPN and CDR2 is SVGIG (reference sequence). The CDR3 region has the DNA TGTGCCTGGACGGGACAGGGATCTAGCTACACCTTC. Its protein product is CAWTGQGSSYTF.

The gene calls are TRBV7-2 and TRBJ1-2; TRBD1 aligns across 8 bases. CDR1 is SGHTA, CDR2 FQGNSA, per germline. The CDR3 has 18 residues. Unmatched junction bases numbered 14, after V lost 1 base and J lost 4 bases. CDR3 coding DNA: TGTGCCAGCAGCTTAGGGACCCTTCCGGGACAGGTTCGCTATGGCTACACCTTC. Protein: CASSLGTLPGQVRYGYTF.

The gene calls are TRBV7-9 and TRBJ2-5; 10 bases are a match to TRBD2. This CDR3 has 16 amino acids. V lost 1 base to trimming and J lost 2 bases; unmatched junction nucleotides: 4. Germline-derived CDR1 and CDR2 are SEHNR and FQNEAQ (reference sequence). DNA for the CDR3: TGTGCCAGCAGCTTAGGGAGGGGACTAGCGCAAGAGACCCAGTACTTC. Amino acid sequence: CASSLGRGLAQETQYF.

This chain uses TRBV7-2 with TRBJ2-5, with D uncertain. V was cut by 5 bases and J by 3 bases, with 4 bases left in between. The CDR3 consists of 11 residues. CDR1 SGHTA and CDR2 FQGNSA come from the germline V gene. The CDR3 coding sequence is TGTGCCAGCAGCCGCGAAGAGACCCAGTACTTC. This translates into CASSREETQYF.

The V call is TRBV6-1, the J call TRBJ2-7; D may be TRBD1 (7 bases). V was trimmed by 4 bases and J by 2 bases, leaving 12 bases between them. This CDR3 region has 14 residues. Germline V CDR1 and CDR2: MNHNS, SASEGT. The CDR3 DNA follows: TGTGCCAGCAGTGGGGCAGGGGGGACCTACGAGCAGTACTTC. Translated: CASSGAGGTYEQYF.